This TCR beta chain was found in a study of cytomegalovirus exposure and HLA in healthy donors. Study details: Among 350 to 500 genotyped donors, around 80% fell in the Caucasian-associated ancestry cluster. General observations from the study: Roughly uniform sequencing depth across donors was assumed, possibly incorrectly. Equally common other TCR beta chains were less clonally expanded than HLA-associated ones, a later analysis found.

This clone occurred once. What it binds is not known. Researchers ran the PCR with 60 Vbeta and 13 Jbeta primers. Original processing notes: Counted up in a later analysis, unique TCR beta chains came to about 80 million, with some 9.9 million shared. The assay was immunoSEQ multiplex PCR, and TCRdb's table has in-frame clones only and misses some. Clone size and V and J calls were adopted from that table, with D and trimming inferred from the DNA. Of about 210,000 clones detected, around 76% appear once; the ten largest clones hold 6%. Source material: PBMCs. The source is a man in his forties or fifties in good health and CMV-seropositive.

The CDR3 region is CASSLGMGAGTYEQYF. The CDR3 DNA reads TGTGCCAGCAGCTTGGGTATGGGAGCGGGAACCTACGAGCAGTACTTC. The V call is TRBV5-5, the J call TRBJ2-7; 7 nucleotides line up with TRBD2. This CDR3 comprises 16 residues. V was pared by 0 bases and J by 2 bases, with 8 bases of the junction left unmatched. Germline lookup yields CDR1 SGHKS and CDR2 YYEKEE (reference sequence).